This entry describes one T cell receptor beta chain. Its specificity is not known. This sample was included in a study of long-term antiretroviral therapy in people with HIV. Study-wide results and limits: Diversity measured after ART increased yet remained under transplant donor controls.

Researchers report immunoSEQ v3.0 was run at survey level. The target of sequencing was 40,000-50,000 T-cell genomes per sample. Assay: immunoSEQ multiplex PCR; the TCRdb copy retains only in-frame clones and omits some. The repertoire has around 23,000 clones, approximately 90% of them found once; the top ten carry 8% to 9.5%. The material was unsorted PBMCs, obtained 1.8 years before starting antiretroviral therapy. The source is a man over 45 with HIV.

The CDR3 region has the DNA TGCGCCAGCGGACCCTCCTACGAGCAGTACTTC. Translated, it gives CASGPSYEQYF. The chain employs TRBV10-2 and TRBJ2-7, with unresolved D. Germline CDR1 and CDR2: WSHSY and SAAADI. The CDR3 consists of 11 residues. V shed 8 bases and J shed 0 bases, with 5 bases lying between them.